This T cell receptor beta chain was sequenced in a study of spatial heterogeneity in lung cancer (dated by TCRdb to about 2019). Context from the whole study: Beta-chain transcripts were consistently detected in greater numbers than alpha-chain transcripts, which likely reflects a higher abundance of beta-chain transcripts. In the raw uncorrected reads, each unique combination of TCR and UMI appeared more than ten times on average. TCR alpha and beta repertoires were quantitatively compared across multiple tumor regions, matched nontumor lung and blood in non-small cell lung cancer. Nonsynonymous mutation counts, determined by whole-exome sequencing of tumor tissue, were related to features of the TCR repertoire. Both alpha and beta chains were TCR-sequenced in 200 to 250 tumor regions, under 85 matched nontumor lung samples and around 50 PBMC samples obtained at surgery.

Beyond this particular receptor, the publication reports: Ubiquitous expanded tumor TCRs showed up in blood more often at tumor resection than at routine follow-up. Additional single-cell paired TCR alpha and beta sequencing was considered necessary to confirm, at a functional level, the hypothesis that regional TCRs recognize regional mutations.

Preparation of the library involved 5' RACE. The run used a NextSeq 500. The TCR library protocol attached a unique molecular identifier to each TCR cDNA molecule to allow correction of PCR and sequencing errors. The study's processing was this. TCR identification, UMI-based error correction and CDR3 extraction were all carried out with Decombinator tools. TCRs above a frequency of 2 per 1,000, corresponding to the top 1% of the tumor frequency distribution, were defined as expanded. Rényi diversity was computed with the R vegan package after subsampling each repertoire 100 times to 5,000 TCRs. CDR3 similarity networks were built from amino acid triplet string-kernel similarity, with CDR3s being connected when pairwise similarity was above 0.82. The public reads were reprocessed in TCRdb via fastp at Q25 and MiXCR, keeping in-frame beta chains. CDR3 protein sequences are deduplicated, and each keeps its most common genes and DNA. These V and J calls rely on TCRdb rather than the paper's analysis. Present in this sample are about 23,000 distinct CDR3 sequences, around 4.7% of which were seen just once. Around 5.2% of the sample rests with the top ten.

Interpreted using the paper, the time point label stands for: sample taken at primary tumor resection. Samples were obtained from fewer than 80 patients with early-stage, untreated non-small cell lung cancer from the lung TRACERx cohort. Whole RNA extracted from tumor and nontumor lung tissue, or from cryopreserved PBMC samples, was used for TCR sequencing without cell sorting. Patients were selected for TCR sequencing only if sufficient RNA was available from at least two tumor regions. Taken from cysteine to phenylalanine, the CDR3 has 16 residues. Left in the record is the CDR3 DNA by itself, 48 bases read in frame from the first base. V and J are truncated by 4 bases and 0 bases respectively, leaving an intervening sequence of 14 bases. The germline V gene specifies SGHRS as CDR1 and YFSETQ as CDR2. Comments on this clonotype: Its antigen is still unknown. It has no much larger one-base neighbor in the sample; base qualities were not kept.

Sequencing used PBMCs, obtained at surgery. The clonotype was recovered from a male donor with early-stage non-small cell lung cancer. This chain joins TRBV5-1 to TRBJ1-3, with no reliable assignment of the D segment. The DNA is as follows: TGCGCCAGCAGCACCAAGCCCCCGAGCTCTGGAAACACCATATATTTT. This gives the protein CASSTKPPSSGNTIYF.